This T cell receptor (beta chain) was identified in a study of cytomegalovirus exposure and HLA in healthy donors. Broader study findings: Some V segments, TRBV6-2 and TRBV6-3 among them, were indistinguishable and were therefore excluded. The study reported that TCR beta sequences accurately predicted HLA-A and HLA-B alleles in most subjects.

Trimming stripped 2 bases from V and 7 bases from J, with 12 bases between. Germline loops: CDR1 SGHRS, CDR2 YFSETQ. The CDR3 is made up of 14 amino acids. With regard to this clone: Its specificity is unknown.

This cohort consisted of healthy bone marrow donors. Donors showed nominal health when sampled, although they likely had unrecorded immune exposures. PCR primers comprised 60 Vbeta and 13 Jbeta primers. Sequenced by immunoSEQ multiplex PCR; TCRdb stores in-frame clones only, minus some. The sample lists more than 150,000 clones, about 83% occurring once. The chain uses TRBV5-1 and TRBJ2-2; tentatively, D is TRBD2 (5 bases). The sequence was collected from a woman in her 30s in good health and CMV-seropositive. Specimen: PBMCs. The CDR3 DNA is TGCGCCAGCAGCTTACCCCGGGATTTCGGGGAGCTGTTTTTT. It specifies CASSLPRDFGELFF.